These 24 T cell receptor beta chains were sequenced from one sample in a study of Ad26.COV2.S vaccination and SARS-CoV-2 variants. Specified treatment: roughly 19 received Ad26.COV2.S at low or high dose, single or two shots; 5 received placebo; per-sample allocation not given. The investigators took samples on day 63 after the first vaccine or placebo injection. Clones were read by immunoSEQ multiplex PCR, and TCRdb kept only the in-frame ones, dropping some. The sample has approximately 480,000 clones, around 90% seen once. The sequencing used peripheral blood, collected in a trial of Ad26.COV2.S vaccine versus placebo. All receptors come from a person aged 18-65 years who received the Ad26.COV2.S COVID-19 vaccine or a placebo.

The gene calls are TRBV19 and TRBJ2-3; either TRBD1 or TRBD2 may supply D (5 bases each). The CDR3 consists of 18 residues. Trimming cost V 5 bases and J 2 bases, with 23 bases left between them. Germline values: CDR1 LNHDA, CDR2 SQIVND (reference sequence). The chain's CDR3 is CASSQPLGVLTNTDTQYF. The DNA of the CDR3 is TGTGCCAGTAGTCAACCCCTGGGGGTCTTGACCAACACAGATACGCAGTATTTT. Full variable domain (remainder filled in from reference TRBV19 and TRBJ2-3): DGGITQSPKYLFRKEGQNVTLSCEQNLNHDAMYWYRQDPGQGLRLIYYSQIVNDFQKGDIAEGYSVSREKKESFPLTVTSAQKNPTAFYLCASSQPLGVLTNTDTQYFGPGTRLTVL.

The rearrangement links TRBV9 to TRBJ2-1; 12 bases line up with TRBD1. The germline V gene has CDR1 SGDLS and CDR2 YYNGEE. This CDR3 is 15 amino acids long. V gave up 3 bases and J gave up 8 bases; unmatched junction bases: 6. The CDR3 DNA reads as TGTGCCAGCAGCGGGGACAGGGGGCTTAGCGATGAGCAGTTCTTC. Protein product: CASSGDRGLSDEQFF.

The rearrangement joins TRBV29-1 to TRBJ2-7, with 7 bases that match TRBD1. The germline gives CDR1 SQVTM, CDR2 ANQGSEA. The CDR3 has 13 amino acids. V shed 8 bases, J shed 2 bases, and the junction held 9 bases outside the gene matches. The CDR3, as DNA: TGCAGCACAAGCCAGGGGGTTACCTACGAGCAGTACTTC. Translating it yields CSTSQGVTYEQYF.

In its sample, this clone was seen once. This CDR3 is CASSMGSAGGETQYF. The CDR3, as DNA: TGTGCCAGTAGTATGGGCTCCGCAGGGGGAGAGACCCAGTACTTC. This rearrangement joins TRBV19 to TRBJ2-5; 7 bases are shared with TRBD1. CDR1 is LNHDA, CDR2 SQIVND, per germline (reference sequence). Unmatched junction bases numbered 8, after V lost 3 bases and J lost 4 bases. The CDR3 has 15 amino acids. Variable domain in full (rest from reference TRBV19 and TRBJ2-5): DGGITQSPKYLFRKEGQNVTLSCEQNLNHDAMYWYRQDPGQGLRLIYYSQIVNDFQKGDIAEGYSVSREKKESFPLTVTSAQKNPTAFYLCASSMGSAGGETQYFGPGTRLLVL.

V usage is TRBV5-6 and J usage is TRBJ2-3, with D uncertain. The ends were cut back, 4 bases at V and 4 bases at J, with 13 bases in the middle. Germline-derived CDR1 and CDR2 are SGHDT and YYEEEE. The CDR3 totals 14 residues. The CDR3 loop is CASSHSGRSDTQYF. The CDR3 nucleotides read TGTGCCAGCAGCCATTCCGGACGGTCAGATACGCAGTATTTT.

The chain links TRBV11-3 to TRBJ2-1; weak D call: TRBD1 (6 bases). V dropped 5 bases and J dropped 0 bases, with 17 bases sitting between them. CDR1 is SGHNT, CDR2 YENEEA, per germline. The CDR3 covers 17 residues. The CDR3 region is CASSPFGGTGSYNEQFF. CDR3 DNA: TGTGCCAGCAGCCCATTTGGGGGCACGGGCTCCTACAATGAGCAGTTCTTC.

The table lists this clone with a few counts. The chain joins TRBV13 to TRBJ2-7, with a weak D call TRBD2 (6 bases). Trimming removed 6 bases at V and 0 bases at J, with 15 bases between. Germline assignment: CDR1 PRHDT and CDR2 FYEKMQ (reference sequence). This CDR3 is built from 15 residues. The CDR3 region is CASRASEGASYEQYF. The CDR3 nucleotides are TGTGCCAGCAGAGCCTCGGAGGGCGCCTCCTACGAGCAGTACTTC. The entire variable domain, with the rest obtained from reference TRBV13 and TRBJ2-7, is as follows: AAGVIQSPRHLIKEKRETATLKCYPIPRHDTVYWYQQGPGQDPQFLISFYEKMQSDKGSIPDRFSAQQFSDYHSELNMSSLELGDSALYFCASRASEGASYEQYFGPGTRLTVT.

The V gene is TRBV15, the J gene TRBJ2-3, with TRBD2 matching over 7 bases. Per germline, CDR1 LNHNV and CDR2 YYDKDF (reference sequence). The CDR3 length is 17 residues. V shed 0 bases, J shed 6 bases, and the junction held 12 bases outside the gene matches. The CDR3 loop is CATSRDFGTNYGDTQYF. DNA for the CDR3: TGTGCCACCAGCAGAGATTTCGGGACTAACTACGGGGATACGCAGTATTTT.

The chain recombines TRBV6-2 or TRBV6-3 with TRBJ1-1; no firm D call. V shed 2 bases and J shed 5 bases, with 6 bases lying between them. CDR1 is MNHEY, CDR2 SVGEGT, per germline. This CDR3 contains 12 residues. The CDR3 DNA reads TGTGCCAGCAGTTACGGGGTAACTGAAGCTTTCTTT. Protein: CASSYGVTEAFF.

As for this clone: A much larger clone differs from this one at a single base, so this may be a read error. The CDR3 here is CTSSLVGSYNEQFF. CDR3 nucleotides: TGTACCAGCAGCTTGGTTGGCTCCTACAATGAGCAGTTCTTC. This chain uses TRBV7-9 with TRBJ2-1; D ambiguous. The CDR3 spans 14 residues. Germline V CDR1 and CDR2: SEHNR, FQNEAQ (reference sequence). The full variable domain, in which reference TRBV7-9 and TRBJ2-1 provide the parts outside the CDR3, is DTGVSQNPRHKITKRGQNVTFRCDPISEHNRLYWYRQTLGQGPEFLTYFQNEAQLEKSRLLSDRFSAERPKGSFSTLEIQRTEQGDSAMYLCTSSLVGSYNEQFFGPGTRLTVL.

This sequence joins TRBV27 and TRBJ2-2; no clear D. Trimming left V 6 bases short and J 3 bases short, with 14 bases between. The germline V gene has CDR1 MNHEY and CDR2 SMNVEV (reference sequence). The CDR3 sequence is 15 residues long. The CDR3 DNA is TGTGCCAGCAGCCCCATATTTATAGACACCGGGGAGCTGTTTTTT. It yields the protein CASSPIFIDTGELFF.

V and J are TRBV7-2 and TRBJ1-2, with D maybe TRBD1 (6 bases). The CDR3 has 16 amino acids. Trimming left V 5 bases short and J 3 bases short, with 19 bases between. The germline V gene has CDR1 SGHTA and CDR2 FQGNSA. CDR3 loop: CASSELRGATHYGYTF. The CDR3 region has the DNA TGTGCCAGCAGCGAGCTGAGGGGGGCGACACACTATGGCTACACCTTC. Full variable domain (outside the CDR3, taken from reference TRBV7-2 and TRBJ1-2): GAGVSQSPSNKVTEKGKDVELRCDPISGHTALYWYRQSLGQGLEFLIYFQGNSAPDKSGLPSDRFSAERTGGSVSTLTIQRTQQEDSAVYLCASSELRGATHYGYTFGSGTRLTVV.

V and J are TRBV5-1 and TRBJ2-1; 7 nucleotides agree with TRBD1. Trimming cost V 0 bases and J 3 bases; bases outside gene matches: 3. Germline CDR1 is SGHRS and CDR2 is YFSETQ. The CDR3 has 15 amino acids. The CDR3 spells CASSLGDRDYNEQFF. DNA for the CDR3: TGCGCCAGCAGCTTGGGTGACAGGGACTACAATGAGCAGTTCTTC.

The CDR3 coding sequence is TGCAGCGTTGCAGGGGCTGCTGAAGCTTTCTTT. It yields the protein CSVAGAAEAFF. The chain recombines TRBV29-1 with TRBJ1-1; TRBD1 is a possible D gene (6 bases). The CDR3 runs 11 residues. Germline V gives CDR1 SQVTM, CDR2 ANQGSEA. Between the trimmed V and J ends, which lost 4 bases and 6 bases, there was a span of 9 bases. Variable domain in full (rest from reference TRBV29-1 and TRBJ1-1): SAVISQKPSRDICQRGTSLTIQCQVDSQVTMMFWYRQQPGQSLTLIATANQGSEATYESGFVIDKFPISRPNLTFSTLTVSNMSPEDSSIYLCSVAGAAEAFFGQGTRLTVV.

The chain joins TRBV27 to TRBJ1-2, with a weak D call TRBD1 (6 bases). Trimming removed 5 bases from V and 2 bases from J, with 9 bases in between. This CDR3 region has 13 residues. Germline V CDR1 and CDR2: MNHEY, SMNVEV (reference sequence). The CDR3 loop is CASSTGTNYGYTF. The CDR3 region has the DNA TGTGCCAGCAGTACCGGGACAAACTATGGCTACACCTTC.

The gene calls are TRBV18 and TRBJ1-4; no clear D gene. The CDR3 is 14 amino acids. Germline lookup yields CDR1 KGHSH and CDR2 LQKENI. Trimming cost V 2 bases and J 7 bases, with 11 bases left between them. CDR3 protein: CASSPIHPSEKLFF. The CDR3 DNA follows: TGTGCCAGCTCACCAATCCACCCCTCTGAAAAACTGTTTTTT.

This chain uses TRBV6-5 with TRBJ1-2; D remains unclear. CDR1 is MNHEY and CDR2 is SVGAGI in the germline V gene. The CDR3 loop spans 11 amino acids. The ends were cut back, 6 bases at V and 7 bases at J, with 9 bases in the middle. The CDR3 region is CASRGLGGYTF. CDR3 nucleotides: TGTGCCAGCAGAGGACTAGGTGGCTACACCTTC.

The rearrangement uses TRBV28 and TRBJ1-2; 7 bases fit TRBD1. J was trimmed by 4 bases and V by 1 base; bases with no gene match: 6. The germline CDR1 and CDR2 sequences are MDHEN and SYDVKM. The CDR3 is made up of 15 amino acids. CDR3 loop: CASSLSLDRIYGYTF. CDR3 nucleotide sequence: TGTGCCAGCAGTTTATCCTTGGACAGGATCTATGGCTACACCTTC.

The V gene is TRBV2, the J gene TRBJ2-1; possibly TRBD2 for D (6 bases). This CDR3 has 18 amino acids. The germline V gene has CDR1 SNHLY and CDR2 FYNNEI. The DNA for the CDR3 is TGTGCGCGGACGGGGCTAGCGCCCGAAAAGACTTCCTACAATGAGCAGTTCTTC. It is translated as CARTGLAPEKTSYNEQFF.

This clone was recorded a few times. This rearrangement joins TRBV28 to TRBJ1-4, with unresolved D. The V gene's germline CDR1 is MDHEN and CDR2 SYDVKM. Trimming stripped 6 bases from V and 12 bases from J, with 17 bases between. The CDR3 loop spans 13 amino acids. The CDR3 spells CASRLAAPGELFF. The CDR3 DNA reads TGTGCCAGCAGGTTAGCAGCTCCCGGGGAACTGTTTTTT.

The count of this clone is one. V is TRBV7-9 and J is TRBJ1-5; D gene unclear. Deletions cut 4 bases from V and 9 bases from J, with 10 bases between. The CDR3 covers 12 residues. Looked up from germline, CDR1 is SEHNR and CDR2 is FQNEAQ (reference sequence). This CDR3 reads CASSYPDRPQHF. The CDR3 region has the DNA TGTGCCAGCAGCTACCCGGACCGGCCCCAGCATTTT. The full variable domain, in which reference TRBV7-9 and TRBJ1-5 provide the parts outside the CDR3, is DTGVSQNPRHKITKRGQNVTFRCDPISEHNRLYWYRQTLGQGPEFLTYFQNEAQLEKSRLLSDRFSAERPKGSFSTLEIQRTEQGDSAMYLCASSYPDRPQHFGDGTRLSIL.

This clone showed up many times. J is TRBJ2-7 and V is TRBV24-1; possible D gene TRBD2, 6 bases. V dropped 0 bases and J dropped 3 bases, with 11 bases sitting between them. This CDR3 comprises 15 residues. The germline gives CDR1 KGHDR, CDR2 SFDVKD. The CDR3 loop is CATSDLRERVYEQYF. The CDR3 DNA reads as TGTGCCACCAGTGATTTGCGGGAGAGGGTCTACGAGCAGTACTTC.

The chain recombines TRBV27 with TRBJ1-2, with 9 bases identical to TRBD1. This CDR3 is built from 13 residues. Germline loops: CDR1 MNHEY, CDR2 SMNVEV (reference sequence). The V segment lost 5 bases and the J segment 8 bases; nucleotides outside the gene matches: 6. DNA of the CDR3: TGTGCCAGCAGTAGGGACAGGGTACGCGGCTACACCTTC. It yields the protein CASSRDRVRGYTF.

This rearrangement joins TRBV5-1 to TRBJ1-1, with 7 positions matching TRBD1. CDR3 length: 17 amino acids. Losses at the gene ends were 4 bases for V and 0 bases for J; bases not matched to a gene: 12. Germline assignment: CDR1 SGHRS and CDR2 YFSETQ. This chain's CDR3 is CASSHGRRDRLNTEAFF. The CDR3 DNA sequence: TGCGCCAGCAGCCACGGAAGACGGGACAGATTGAACACTGAAGCTTTCTTT. Full variable domain (missing parts from reference TRBV5-1 and TRBJ1-1): KAGVTQTPRYLIKTRGQQVTLSCSPISGHRSVSWYQQTPGQGLQFLFEYFSETQRNKGNFPGRFSGRQFSNSRSEMNVSTLELGDSALYLCASSHGRRDRLNTEAFFGQGTRLTVV.